Shown below are 25 T cell receptor beta chains from a single sample sequenced in a study of identical twins. TCRdb re-analysed the 5' RACE reads in MiXCR, keeping a single row per CDR3 protein. Of about 530,000 distinct CDR3 sequences in the sample, approximately 20% are singletons; the top ten hold 0.45% to 0.5%. In addition, the sample was reused for a study of yellow fever vaccine responses in identical twins.

The material sequenced was CD4+ T cells sorted from blood. The source is a woman in her late teens or twenties in good health.

The chain joins TRBV5-1 to TRBJ2-3, with 11 bases lining up with TRBD2. V lost 7 bases, J lost 4 bases, and 8 bases stayed unmatched. CDR3 length: 15 amino acids. CDR1 SGHRS and CDR2 YFSETQ come from the germline V gene. CDR3: CASSNGTSGSDTQYF. The CDR3 bases are TGCGCCAGCTCTAACGGGACTAGCGGTTCAGATACGCAGTATTTT. The variable domain in full, with the rest retrieved from reference TRBV5-1 and TRBJ2-3, is KAGVTQTPRYLIKTRGQQVTLSCSPISGHRSVSWYQQTPGQGLQFLFEYFSETQRNKGNFPGRFSGRQFSNSRSEMNVSTLELGDSALYLCASSNGTSGSDTQYFGPGTRLTVL.

The chain has TRBV4-2 and TRBJ1-1; 8 nucleotides match TRBD1. V lost 3 bases, J lost 1 base, and 7 bases stayed unmatched. CDR3 size: 16 residues. CDR1 and CDR2 (germline): LGHNA, YNFKEQ. As DNA, the CDR3 is TGTGCCAGCAGCCAGGGGACAGGACTTCAGAACACTGAAGCTTTCTTT. This encodes CASSQGTGLQNTEAFF.

This chain links TRBV7-2 with TRBJ2-3, with TRBD2 matching over 9 bases. From germline, CDR1 is SGHTA and CDR2 FQGNSA. Unmatched junction bases numbered 4, after V lost 0 bases and J lost 0 bases. The CDR3 has 17 residues. The CDR3 sequence: CASSLASAGGSTDTQYF. CDR3 sequence (DNA): TGTGCCAGCAGCTTAGCGTCGGCGGGAGGGAGCACAGATACGCAGTATTTT.

The rearrangement joins TRBV14 to TRBJ2-1, with 7 bases that match TRBD2. This CDR3 comprises 16 residues. Per germline, CDR1 SGHDN and CDR2 FVKESK. V shed 0 bases and J 6 bases; nucleotides not matched to a gene: 8. The CDR3 nucleotides are TGTGCCAGCAGCCAAGATAAAAGCGGGGTTTCCAATGAGCAGTTCTTC. Protein sequence: CASSQDKSGVSNEQFF. Filled out from reference TRBV14 and TRBJ2-1, the complete variable domain reads EAGVTQFPSHSVIEKGQTVTLRCDPISGHDNLYWYRRVMGKEIKFLLHFVKESKQDESGMPNNRFLAERTGGTYSTLKVQPAELEDSGVYFCASSQDKSGVSNEQFFGPGTRLTVL.

The chain couples TRBV3-1 to TRBJ1-2; D uncertain. Trimming shortened V by 0 bases and J by 4 bases, and 12 bases separated the two germline ends. The germline V gene has CDR1 LGHDT and CDR2 YNNKEL (reference sequence). The CDR3 has 15 residues. The CDR3: CASSQDYLGLYGYTF. In DNA form, the CDR3 reads TGTGCCAGCAGCCAAGACTATTTAGGGCTCTATGGCTACACCTTC.

This clonotype has a handful of counts. CDR3 in amino acids: CSARDTEWGLPSWDTDTQYF. Written as DNA, the CDR3 is TGCAGTGCTAGAGATACGGAATGGGGACTGCCTTCCTGGGACACAGATACGCAGTATTTT. The V call is TRBV20-1, the J call TRBJ2-3; weak D call: TRBD2 (6 bases). The germline V gene encodes CDR1 DFQATT and CDR2 SNEGSKA (reference sequence). This CDR3 is 20 amino acids long. Deletions cut 0 bases from V and 2 bases from J, with 27 bases between.

This sequence joins TRBV6-1 and TRBJ2-5, with TRBD2 matching over 8 bases. Germline V gene sequence: CDR1 MNHNS, CDR2 SASEGT. The CDR3 contains 15 residues. J was trimmed by 2 bases and V by 7 bases; bases with no gene match: 9. In nucleotides, the CDR3 is TGTGCCAGCAACCAAGCGGGGGCGGCACAAGAGACCCAGTACTTC. It yields the protein CASNQAGAAQETQYF.

This clonotype occurred many times. The chain is built from TRBV12-3 or TRBV12-4 and TRBJ2-1; D unresolved. Trimming left V 3 bases short and J 0 bases short, with 9 bases between. The CDR3 length is 15 residues. The CDR3 DNA reads as TGTGCCAGCAGTTTGAGTCAGAGCTCCTACAATGAGCAGTTCTTC. Translation: CASSLSQSSYNEQFF.

This clonotype was counted ten times or more. The chain combines TRBV12-3 or TRBV12-4 with TRBJ1-1; 9 bases align to TRBD1. The CDR3 runs to 17 residues. V lost 3 bases and J lost 7; bases outside the gene matches: 15. The CDR3 nucleotides read TGTGCCAGCAGTTTGGAAAGGTTGGGACAGGGAAAGAATGAAGCTTTCTTT. Translation gives CASSLERLGQGKNEAFF.

This clonotype was counted a few times. The chain uses TRBV20-1 and TRBJ1-1; D is uncertain. This CDR3 is 15 amino acids long. The V end was cut by 2 bases, the J end by 3 bases, with 16 bases between. Germline lookup yields CDR1 DFQATT and CDR2 SNEGSKA (reference sequence). This CDR3 reads CSARRSPLADTEAFF. CDR3 sequence (DNA): TGCAGTGCTAGACGATCCCCCCTCGCGGACACTGAAGCTTTCTTT.

The rearrangement uses TRBV20-1 and TRBJ2-5; 11 bases are a match to TRBD2. CDR1 is DFQATT, CDR2 SNEGSKA, per germline (reference sequence). The CDR3 extends over 17 amino acids. V lost 0 bases and J lost 4; bases outside the gene matches: 10. The CDR3 loop reads CSARDWVDSGRGETQYF. CDR3 nucleotide sequence: TGCAGTGCTAGAGATTGGGTTGATAGCGGGAGGGGAGAGACCCAGTACTTC.

The chain carries TRBV3-1 and TRBJ2-3; 7 bases are a match to TRBD2. The CDR3 totals 16 residues. Germline V gene lookup returns CDR1 LGHDT and CDR2 YNNKEL (reference sequence). V was clipped by 4 bases and J by 4 bases; unmatched bases: 11. CDR3 region: CASSRQTSTRADTQYF. The CDR3 region has the DNA TGTGCCAGCAGCCGACAGACTAGCACGAGGGCAGATACGCAGTATTTT.

The sample holds a few counts of this clonotype. V is TRBV29-1 and J is TRBJ2-7, with D possibly TRBD2 on 6 matching bases. V was shortened by 1 base and J by 6 bases, with 13 bases between the two germline ends. CDR3 length equals 13 residues. Per the germline V gene, CDR1 is SQVTM and CDR2 is ANQGSEA. The chain's CDR3 is CSVEARQGGEQYF. CDR3 sequence (DNA): TGCAGCGTTGAAGCCCGCCAGGGAGGCGAGCAGTACTTC.

The CDR3 DNA sequence: TGTGCCAGCTCACCACCAACGGGGCGGAGACTAGCGGTTACCGGGGAGCTGTTTTTT. As protein: CASSPPTGRRLAVTGELFF. The V gene is TRBV18, the J gene TRBJ2-2; 9 bases agree with TRBD2. The junction had 13 bases not matched to a gene; V was cut back by 0 bases and J by 5 bases. Looked up from germline, CDR1 is KGHSH and CDR2 is LQKENI. The CDR3 totals 19 residues.

This clonotype was counted at least ten times. The gene calls are TRBV5-1 and TRBJ2-3; TRBD2 matches 10 bases. Germline values: CDR1 SGHRS, CDR2 YFSETQ. V gave up 7 bases and J gave up 1 base; unmatched junction bases: 6. This CDR3 contains 15 residues. In DNA, the CDR3 is TGCGCCAGCGGCCTAGGACTAGCGGGCACAGATACGCAGTATTTT. It specifies CASGLGLAGTDTQYF.

The chain combines TRBV12-3 or TRBV12-4 with TRBJ1-3, with D maybe TRBD1 (6 bases). The CDR3 runs to 14 residues. V gave up 9 bases and J gave up 4 bases, with 16 bases separating them. The CDR3 DNA is TGTGCCAGTTGGGGCCCAGGGGAAGGAAACACCATATATTTT. Protein sequence: CASWGPGEGNTIYF.

The chain employs TRBV29-1 and TRBJ1-2; weak D call: TRBD1 (6 bases). Per the germline V gene, CDR1 is SQVTM and CDR2 is ANQGSEA. Trimming removed 7 bases from V and 5 bases from J, with 20 bases in between. The CDR3 runs 14 residues. The CDR3 region is CSGGDRTALYGYTF. The CDR3 nucleotides read TGCAGCGGTGGGGACCGGACAGCACTTTATGGCTACACCTTC.

The V call is TRBV4-1, the J call TRBJ1-5; possible D gene TRBD1, 6 bases. CDR1 and CDR2 from the germline V gene are MGHRA and YSYEKL. Trimming removed 3 bases at V and 7 bases at J, with 10 bases between. The CDR3 length is 13 residues. This CDR3 reads CASSQGGPQPQHF. The CDR3 DNA sequence: TGCGCCAGCAGCCAGGGGGGGCCGCAGCCCCAGCATTTT.

The table lists this clonotype with a few counts. CDR3 protein: CATSVRTSSETQYF. CDR3 in DNA: TGTGCCACCAGCGTCAGGACTTCGTCAGAGACCCAGTACTTC. The chain employs TRBV15 and TRBJ2-5; TRBD2 is a possible D gene (5 bases). The CDR3 contains 14 residues. Germline CDR1 reads LNHNV; CDR2 reads YYDKDF (reference sequence). V lost 5 bases and J lost 4, with 14 bases in between.

The chain combines TRBV27 with TRBJ2-3; D may be TRBD2 (5 bases). The V end lost 3 bases, the J end lost 5 bases, and 12 bases lay between the germline ends. This CDR3 has 14 amino acids. In germline, CDR1 is MNHEY, CDR2 SMNVEV (reference sequence). The CDR3 coding sequence is TGTGCCAGCAGTTTCCGGGGTACCGGAGATACGCAGTATTTT. It specifies CASSFRGTGDTQYF.

The J gene is TRBJ1-2, the V gene TRBV12-3 or TRBV12-4; D unclear. The V and J ends lost 0 bases and 6 bases respectively, with 14 bases between them. The CDR3 sequence is 15 residues long. CDR3 region: CASSLAPGKKNGYTF. CDR3 nucleotide sequence: TGTGCCAGCAGTTTAGCGCCCGGGAAGAAAAATGGCTACACCTTC.

This clonotype showed up just a few times. V is TRBV29-1 and J is TRBJ2-1; 8 bases agree with TRBD1. Germline lookup yields CDR1 SQVTM and CDR2 ANQGSEA. V shed 7 bases and J 2 bases; nucleotides not matched to a gene: 7. The CDR3 is made up of 14 amino acids. This CDR3 is CSGDRDRTYNEQFF. The CDR3 DNA sequence: TGCAGCGGCGACCGGGACAGGACCTACAATGAGCAGTTCTTC.

This clonotype was detected a few times. The chain is built from TRBV10-3 and TRBJ2-5; no definite D call. Per the germline V gene, CDR1 is ENHRY and CDR2 is SYGVKD. V lost 3 bases and J lost 3, with 11 bases in between. The CDR3 runs 14 residues. CDR3 loop: CAISDQAPKETQYF. The CDR3 DNA reads TGTGCCATCAGTGATCAGGCCCCTAAAGAGACCCAGTACTTC.

This clonotype was seen a handful of times. The chain links TRBV6-1 to TRBJ1-4; a weak D match, TRBD1 (5 bases). Germline V gives CDR1 MNHNS, CDR2 SASEGT. Trimming left V 7 bases short and J 11 bases short, with 20 bases between. This CDR3 is 14 amino acids long. The CDR3 DNA is TGTGCCAGCACCCTCGGGCCAGGGTGGGGGAAACTGTTTTTT. Translating gives CASTLGPGWGKLFF.

This clonotype occurred a few times. J is TRBJ2-5 and V is TRBV5-1; 7 nucleotides align to TRBD1. The ends lost 1 base at V and 5 bases at J; junction bases unmatched: 5. The CDR3 length is 14 residues. Germline CDR1 reads SGHRS; CDR2 reads YFSETQ. The CDR3 bases are TGCGCCAGCAGCTTGTCACAGGGGATGGAGACCCAGTACTTC. Amino acid sequence: CASSLSQGMETQYF.